The rows below give T cell receptor beta chains drawn from one sample of a study of blood T cell repertoires in COVID-19. TCRdb keeps only in-frame clones here, not all; method: immunoSEQ multiplex PCR. The sample includes around 190,000 clones, approximately 85% of them seen just once. The sample comprised PBMCs or T cells enriched from blood (not recorded which). These TCRs come from a woman aged 18-35 years who had recovered from COVID-19. CDR3s include the opening cysteine and the closing phenylalanine or tryptophan. A D gene is named only where the DNA matches it firmly. Rows give clone size only sometimes, using once, few, many, or a class for an expanded clone.

size: NA; D: NA; V: TRBV28; J: TRBJ2-7; DNA: TGTGCCAGCAGTTTAAGCGCGTTCTCCTACGAGCAGTACTTC; CDR3: CASSLSAFSYEQYF
size: NA; D: NA; V: TRBV23-1; J: TRBJ1-5; DNA: TGCGCCAGCAGTGCCGCCACGGGGGGACGGTATAGCAATCAGCCCCAGCATTTT; CDR3: CASSAATGGRYSNQPQHF
size: once; D: TRBD1; V: TRBV11-2; J: TRBJ1-2; DNA: TGTGCCAGCAAGCTTCACATGGGACAGGAGGATGGCTACACCTTC; CDR3: CASKLHMGQEDGYTF
size: once; D: TRBD1; V: TRBV28; J: TRBJ1-4; DNA: TGTGCCAGCAGTTCCCCTCAGGGGGCTACTAATGAAAAACTGTTTTTT; CDR3: CASSSPQGATNEKLFF
size: NA; D: NA; V: TRBV29-1; J: TRBJ1-1; DNA: TGCAGCGCGGAACAGGATTTGAACACTGAAGCTTTCTTT; CDR3: CSAEQDLNTEAFF
size: NA; D: TRBD2; V: TRBV5-1; J: TRBJ2-3; DNA: TGCGCCAGCAGTATGGTGTCGGCTAGCGGGGGGACCAGGACAGATACGCAGTATTTT; CDR3: CASSMVSASGGTRTDTQYF
size: NA; D: TRBD2; V: TRBV7-6; J: TRBJ2-7; DNA: TGTGCCAGCAGCTTAGAGGCTAGCGGGTCCTACGAGCAGTACTTC; CDR3: CASSLEASGSYEQYF
size: NA; D: NA; V: TRBV11-2; J: TRBJ2-7; DNA: TGTGCCAGCTCCCTAGGCACACCCTACGAGCAGTACTTC; CDR3: CASSLGTPYEQYF
size: NA; D: TRBD2; V: TRBV2; J: TRBJ2-5; DNA: TGTGCCTGGGTCGGGGGGGAAGAGACCCAGTACTTC; CDR3: CAWVGGEETQYF
size: NA; D: TRBD1; V: TRBV7-9; J: TRBJ2-5; DNA: TGTGCTAGCGAAGTAGGAGACAGGGAGTTGGAGACCCAGTACTTC; CDR3: CASEVGDRELETQYF
size: NA; D: NA; V: TRBV2; J: TRBJ1-1; DNA: TGTGCCAGCACGAGCAGGGTGACTGAAGCTTTCTTT; CDR3: CASTSRVTEAFF
size: few; D: TRBD1; V: TRBV5-1; J: TRBJ1-4; DNA: TGCGCCAGCAGCCCTACAGGGGGCGCTGGAGAAAAACTGTTTTTT; CDR3: CASSPTGGAGEKLFF
size: NA; D: TRBD1; V: TRBV4-1; J: TRBJ2-7; DNA: TGCGCCAGCAGCCACAGAGACTCGACAGGGGACGAGCAGTACTTC; CDR3: CASSHRDSTGDEQYF
size: NA; D: NA; V: TRBV10-3; J: TRBJ2-3; DNA: TGTGCCATCAGTTGGGGGGGCCAACGAGGCACAGATACGCAGTATTTT; CDR3: CAISWGGQRGTDTQYF
size: NA; D: NA; V: TRBV28; J: TRBJ2-7; DNA: TGTGCCAGCAGTCTCCTCCGGGAAAACTACGAGCAGTACTTC; CDR3: CASSLLRENYEQYF
size: NA; D: TRBD1; V: TRBV19; J: TRBJ1-1; DNA: TGTGCCAGTAGTACATACAGGGGGCCCACTGAAGCTTTCTTT; CDR3: CASSTYRGPTEAFF
size: NA; D: NA; V: TRBV19; J: TRBJ1-1; DNA: TGTGCCAGTAGTAGGGGTGGGGCGTTGAACACTGAAGCTTTCTTT; CDR3: CASSRGGALNTEAFF
size: NA; D: NA; V: TRBV6-6; J: TRBJ2-1; DNA: TGTGCCAGCAGTTACCCGGCGGGGAACAATGAGCAGTTCTTC; CDR3: CASSYPAGNNEQFF
size: NA; D: NA; V: TRBV28; J: TRBJ1-2; DNA: TGTGCCAGCAGTTACATTACAGGGTTCGGCTATGGCTACACCTTC; CDR3: CASSYITGFGYGYTF
size: NA; D: NA; V: TRBV28; J: TRBJ1-1; DNA: TGTGCCAGCTATATTGAGCGGGTGGGTGAAGCTTTCTTT; CDR3: CASYIERVGEAFF
size: once; D: NA; V: TRBV6-5; J: TRBJ2-1; DNA: TGTGCCAGCAACCCCACCAGCTACAATGAGCAGTTCTTC; CDR3: CASNPTSYNEQFF
size: few; D: NA; V: TRBV2; J: TRBJ2-2; DNA: TGTGCCAGCAGTGAAAGCCCAACCGGGGAGCTGTTTTTT; CDR3: CASSESPTGELFF
size: NA; D: TRBD1; V: TRBV5-1; J: TRBJ1-6; DNA: TGCGCCAGCAGCGGGACAGGTTTTAATTCACCCCTCCACTTT; CDR3: CASSGTGFNSPLHF
size: NA; D: TRBD1; V: TRBV28; J: TRBJ2-1; DNA: TGTGCCAGCAATAGGCAGGGGGCTTTTTCGGTCTACAATGAGCAGTTCTTC; CDR3: CASNRQGAFSVYNEQFF
size: once; D: TRBD1; V: TRBV5-1; J: TRBJ1-1; DNA: TGCGCCAGCAGCGTACCCAGGGGGCGGAACACTGAAGCTTTCTTT; CDR3: CASSVPRGRNTEAFF
size: few; D: TRBD1; V: TRBV12-3/TRBV12-4; J: TRBJ1-1; DNA: TGTGCCAGCAGCAGGGGGACTGAAGCTTTCTTT; CDR3: CASSRGTEAFF
size: NA; D: TRBD1; V: TRBV28; J: TRBJ1-1; DNA: TGTGCCAGCAGTTTAGGGGACAGGGACGCTTTCTTT; CDR3: CASSLGDRDAFF
size: NA; D: TRBD2; V: TRBV2; J: TRBJ2-1; DNA: TGTGCCAGCAAAGGACTAGCGGGAGACAATGAGCAGTTCTTC; CDR3: CASKGLAGDNEQFF
size: NA; D: NA; V: TRBV10-2; J: TRBJ1-6; DNA: TGCGCCAGCAGTGCGCAGGGTTCTTCACCCCTCCACTTT; CDR3: CASSAQGSSPLHF
size: NA; D: TRBD1; V: TRBV5-6; J: TRBJ1-2; DNA: TGTGCCAGCAGCTTGGGGCGAGGACAGGGTAAAGAGAATGGCTACACCTTC; CDR3: CASSLGRGQGKENGYTF
size: NA; D: NA; V: TRBV28; J: TRBJ2-5; DNA: TGTGCCAGCAGTTTTACTCCGTTGCAAGAGACCCAGTACTTC; CDR3: CASSFTPLQETQYF
size: NA; D: TRBD2; V: TRBV5-1; J: TRBJ2-3; DNA: TGCGCCAGCAGCTTGGGGGCGGGAGGGAGCACAGATACGCAGTATTTT; CDR3: CASSLGAGGSTDTQYF
size: NA; D: NA; V: TRBV5-1; J: TRBJ2-1; DNA: TGCGCCAGCAGCTTATTGGGGACTGGGGGGAGCAATGAGCAGTTCTTC; CDR3: CASSLLGTGGSNEQFF
size: NA; D: NA; V: TRBV28; J: TRBJ2-3; DNA: TGTGCCAGCAGTTTATTTACAGGGGGCGGAGCGGGAGGGGGTGCAGATACGCAGTATTTT; CDR3: CASSLFTGGGAGGGADTQYF
size: NA; D: TRBD2; V: TRBV28; J: TRBJ2-1; DNA: TGTGCCAGCAATTCCCGGGGAGGGAGGGTAGACAATGAGCAGTTCTTC; CDR3: CASNSRGGRVDNEQFF